A selection of T cell receptor beta chains follows, all from one sample in a study of neurological immune-mediated disorders. TCRdb re-derived calls from the 5' RACE reads in MiXCR, one entry per CDR3 protein. The table shows around 94,000 distinct CDR3 sequences, with 3% to 4.5% occurring only once. Sequencing input: PBMCs. All receptors derive from a woman aged 18-35 years with multiple sclerosis. Each CDR3 is given with its conserved first and last residue. Fields, in order: J gene, V gene, CDR3 protein.

j_call: TRBJ2-6
v_call: TRBV12-3/TRBV12-4
cdr3_aa: CASKTRQPGANVLTF

j_call: TRBJ2-3
v_call: TRBV7-2
cdr3_aa: CASSIAGEGDTQYF

j_call: TRBJ1-5
v_call: TRBV28
cdr3_aa: CASSFPRTGNQPQHF

j_call: TRBJ2-5
v_call: TRBV11-1
cdr3_aa: CASSLGREETQYF

j_call: TRBJ2-7
v_call: TRBV4-2
cdr3_aa: CASSQKTGLAGYEQYF

j_call: TRBJ2-7
v_call: TRBV5-1
cdr3_aa: CASSSGQGAYEQYF

j_call: TRBJ1-4
v_call: TRBV12-5
cdr3_aa: CASGLLGLEGKLFF

j_call: TRBJ1-2
v_call: TRBV7-2
cdr3_aa: CASSPRQGVNGYTF

j_call: TRBJ2-5
v_call: TRBV5-1
cdr3_aa: CASSPGLAQETQYF

j_call: TRBJ1-2
v_call: TRBV29-1
cdr3_aa: CSVNRGRDYGYTF

j_call: TRBJ1-5
v_call: TRBV20-1
cdr3_aa: CSARGARQGLQPQHF

j_call: TRBJ2-7
v_call: TRBV7-6
cdr3_aa: CASSLLDRSGHEQYF

j_call: TRBJ1-1
v_call: TRBV11-2
cdr3_aa: CASSPGQGPWDTEAFF

j_call: TRBJ2-7
v_call: TRBV5-1
cdr3_aa: CASSLTETYEQYF

j_call: TRBJ2-7
v_call: TRBV20-1
cdr3_aa: CSALAGGRDEQYF

j_call: TRBJ1-5
v_call: TRBV20-1
cdr3_aa: CSANKQGGQPQHF

j_call: TRBJ2-1
v_call: TRBV5-1
cdr3_aa: CASSPDSTSWEQFF

j_call: TRBJ1-4
v_call: TRBV5-1
cdr3_aa: CASRQTGTKDEKLFF

j_call: TRBJ2-5
v_call: TRBV6-5
cdr3_aa: CASRQRWGEGETQYF

j_call: TRBJ2-7
v_call: TRBV5-5
cdr3_aa: CASSLDVSYEQYF

j_call: TRBJ1-1
v_call: TRBV12-3/TRBV12-4
cdr3_aa: CASSPYTGVRTEAFF

j_call: TRBJ2-5
v_call: TRBV7-2
cdr3_aa: CASSLARRPETQYF

j_call: TRBJ2-4
v_call: TRBV11-2
cdr3_aa: CASSLSGRDIQYF

j_call: TRBJ2-3
v_call: TRBV29-1
cdr3_aa: CSDTGASTDTQYF

j_call: TRBJ2-2
v_call: TRBV7-3
cdr3_aa: CASSWGETGELFF

j_call: TRBJ2-3
v_call: TRBV5-1
cdr3_aa: CASSLPEVTDTQYF

j_call: TRBJ1-2
v_call: TRBV20-1
cdr3_aa: CSARVPGDYGYTF

j_call: TRBJ2-5
v_call: TRBV6-1
cdr3_aa: CASSEQPRTQYF

j_call: TRBJ2-1
v_call: TRBV5-1
cdr3_aa: CASSPHDPGLEKFF

j_call: TRBJ2-2
v_call: TRBV5-1
cdr3_aa: CASSSANTGELFF

j_call: TRBJ1-1
v_call: TRBV5-1
cdr3_aa: CASSPVPGQASNTEAFF

j_call: TRBJ2-7
v_call: TRBV12-3/TRBV12-4
cdr3_aa: CASSFFVRDYEQYF

j_call: TRBJ1-2
v_call: TRBV20-1
cdr3_aa: CSARDFQGWDYGYTF

j_call: TRBJ2-7
v_call: TRBV9
cdr3_aa: CASSVGRQARSYEQYF

j_call: TRBJ2-5
v_call: TRBV6-5
cdr3_aa: CASKLQETQYF

j_call: TRBJ2-3
v_call: TRBV10-3
cdr3_aa: CAIGQGTDTQYF

j_call: TRBJ1-2
v_call: TRBV20-1
cdr3_aa: CSAQPRTGSYGYTF

j_call: TRBJ2-7
v_call: TRBV29-1
cdr3_aa: CSVVPRGRIYEQYF

j_call: TRBJ2-2
v_call: TRBV6-2/TRBV6-3
cdr3_aa: CASSYPGGTNTGELFF

j_call: TRBJ1-1
v_call: TRBV5-5
cdr3_aa: CASSLGQGQNTEAFF

j_call: TRBJ2-7
v_call: TRBV7-2
cdr3_aa: CASSLERGTYEQYF

j_call: TRBJ1-1
v_call: TRBV12-3/TRBV12-4
cdr3_aa: CASSTQGARTEAFF

j_call: TRBJ2-7
v_call: TRBV5-1
cdr3_aa: CASSLLADSYEQYF

j_call: TRBJ1-4
v_call: TRBV2
cdr3_aa: CASKRGLDEKLFF

j_call: TRBJ2-2
v_call: TRBV27
cdr3_aa: CASSLFQGNTGELFF

j_call: TRBJ1-1
v_call: TRBV6-5
cdr3_aa: CASSYSFRVQNTEAFF

j_call: TRBJ1-2
v_call: TRBV29-1
cdr3_aa: CSVEDGQRYGYTF

j_call: TRBJ2-5
v_call: TRBV20-1
cdr3_aa: CSALRWGGDQETQYF

j_call: TRBJ1-2
v_call: TRBV21-1
cdr3_aa: CASTRRGYYRYGYTF

j_call: TRBJ1-2
v_call: TRBV20-1
cdr3_aa: CSATSGNYGYTF

j_call: TRBJ2-5
v_call: TRBV4-1
cdr3_aa: CASSPIGQRGTQYF

j_call: TRBJ2-2
v_call: TRBV6-5
cdr3_aa: CASSYVDAGELFF